The TCR beta chain under discussion was sequenced for a study of post-analysis software for immune sequencing data (dated by TCRdb to the mid-2010s). As for the study more broadly: The recorded disease courses included relapsing-remitting, secondary progressive and progressive-relapsing multiple sclerosis, and some patients had no subtype annotation. A subset of samples was prepared in parallel using single-end sample barcoding, then pooled and co-amplified after Illumina adapter ligation. The multiple sclerosis patient repertoires were compared with 10 to 12 previously published healthy control repertoires from donors aged 6 to 25 years. Findings and caveats that apply to the study as a whole: The control group was slightly older than the multiple sclerosis patient group. Normalized Chao1 diversity was significantly lower in multiple sclerosis patients than controls, suggesting substantial peripheral T-cell clonal expansion. When samples were clustered directly using the F measure, samples prepared in the same batch co-clustered strongly, which prompted a batch-effect correction. Patients showed significantly higher frequencies than controls for a handful of TRBV segments, among them TRBV5-6, TRBV5-1 and TRBV20-1.

To demonstrate the VDJtools post-analysis software, the study profiled TCR beta repertoires from the peripheral blood of 10 to 15 young patients with multiple sclerosis. The multiple sclerosis patients were children and adolescents ranging in age from roughly 6 to 15 years. Preparation of the library involved PCR. Reads for this sample came from an Illumina HiSeq 2500. To reduce PCR and sequencing biases, unique molecular identifiers were incorporated into the TCR beta cDNA libraries. Every 1 to 10 million input T cells yielded approximately 500,000 cDNA molecules, meaning each molecule approximated one T cell. Patient libraries were prepared and sequenced with the same protocol used for the earlier healthy control dataset. Samples belonging to the same batch were prepared together, multiplexed and sequenced on a shared HiSeq lane. As for the authors' bioinformatics: MIGEC handled the raw barcoded reads, throwing out single-read molecular identifier groups before consensus assembly and CDR3 extraction. VDJtools was used for post-analysis of the clonotype tables, and diversity was normalized by down-sampling every dataset to the size of the smallest sample. Repertoire overlap clustering matched CDR3 amino acid but not nucleotide sequences to correct batch-related cross-sample contamination. TCRdb applied fastp at Q25 and MiXCR to the public reads, then kept only in-frame beta chains. All rows with the same CDR3 protein become a single entry with the most common DNA and genes. These V and J calls originate from TCRdb's pipeline instead of the authors' own analysis. The sample table holds 450,000 to 650,000 distinct CDR3 sequences, of which 44% were seen once. The top ten clonotypes cover over 1.5% of the sample.

This clonotype has a single count. Its antigen remains undetermined. Nothing much larger sits one base from this clone, and base qualities are not available. CDR1 and CDR2, per the germline V gene, are LGHNA and YSLEER. The CDR3 covers 15 residues, taking in both the cysteine and the phenylalanine. The DNA shown is the 45-base CDR3, in frame from base 1. V loses 0 bases, J loses 7 bases, and the germline ends lie 13 bases apart. Specimen: blood. The sequence was obtained from a girl between 5 and 17 years old with multiple sclerosis. The sequence is built from TRBV4-3 and TRBJ1-5; there is no confident call for the D gene. The CDR3 here reads CASSQDDSIRQPQHF. The nucleotide sequence reads TGCGCCAGCAGCCAAGACGATTCAATCCGGCAGCCCCAGCATTTT.